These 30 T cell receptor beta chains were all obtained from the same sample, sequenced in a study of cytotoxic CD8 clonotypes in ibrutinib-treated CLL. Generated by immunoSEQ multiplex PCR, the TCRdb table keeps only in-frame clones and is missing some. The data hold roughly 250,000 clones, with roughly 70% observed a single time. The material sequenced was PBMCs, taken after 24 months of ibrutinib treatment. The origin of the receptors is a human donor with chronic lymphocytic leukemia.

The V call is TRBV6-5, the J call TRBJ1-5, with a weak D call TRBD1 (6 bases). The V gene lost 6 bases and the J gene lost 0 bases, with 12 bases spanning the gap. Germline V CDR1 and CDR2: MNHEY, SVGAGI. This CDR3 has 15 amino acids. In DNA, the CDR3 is TGTGCCAGCAGGGGGGCACCGGGTAGCAATCAGCCCCAGCATTTT. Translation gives CASRGAPGSNQPQHF.

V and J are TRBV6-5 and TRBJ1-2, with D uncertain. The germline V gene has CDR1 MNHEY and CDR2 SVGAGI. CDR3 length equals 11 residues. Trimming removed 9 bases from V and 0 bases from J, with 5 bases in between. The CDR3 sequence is CASRANYGYTF. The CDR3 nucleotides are TGTGCCAGTCGGGCTAACTATGGCTACACCTTC.

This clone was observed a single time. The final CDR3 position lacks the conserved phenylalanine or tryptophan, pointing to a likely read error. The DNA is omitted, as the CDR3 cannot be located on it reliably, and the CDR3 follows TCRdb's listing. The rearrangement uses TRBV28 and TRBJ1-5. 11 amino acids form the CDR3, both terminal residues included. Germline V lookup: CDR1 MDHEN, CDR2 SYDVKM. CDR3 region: CASTPGTRAAG.

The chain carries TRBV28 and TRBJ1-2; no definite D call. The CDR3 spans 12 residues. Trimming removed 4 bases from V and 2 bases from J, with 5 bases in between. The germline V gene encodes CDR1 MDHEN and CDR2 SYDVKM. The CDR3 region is CASSSDNYGYTF. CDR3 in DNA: TGTGCCAGCAGTTCCGACAACTATGGCTACACCTTC.

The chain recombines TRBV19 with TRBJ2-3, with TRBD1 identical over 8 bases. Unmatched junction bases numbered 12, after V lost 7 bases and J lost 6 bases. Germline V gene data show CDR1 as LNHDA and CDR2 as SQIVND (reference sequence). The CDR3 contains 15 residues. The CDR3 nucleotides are TGTGCCAGTATGACAGGGGCGTCAGGAGTGGATACGCAGTATTTT. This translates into CASMTGASGVDTQYF.

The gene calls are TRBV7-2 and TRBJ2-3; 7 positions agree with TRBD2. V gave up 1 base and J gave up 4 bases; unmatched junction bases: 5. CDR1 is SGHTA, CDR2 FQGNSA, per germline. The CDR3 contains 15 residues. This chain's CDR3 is CASSLVSGWSDTQYF. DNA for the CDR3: TGTGCCAGCAGCTTAGTTAGCGGGTGGTCAGATACGCAGTATTTT.

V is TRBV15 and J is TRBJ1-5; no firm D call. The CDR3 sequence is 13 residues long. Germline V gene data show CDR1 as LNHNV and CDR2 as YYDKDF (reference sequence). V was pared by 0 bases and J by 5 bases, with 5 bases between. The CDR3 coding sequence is TGTGCCACCAGCAGAGAGCTGTATCAGCCCCAGCATTTT. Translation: CATSRELYQPQHF.

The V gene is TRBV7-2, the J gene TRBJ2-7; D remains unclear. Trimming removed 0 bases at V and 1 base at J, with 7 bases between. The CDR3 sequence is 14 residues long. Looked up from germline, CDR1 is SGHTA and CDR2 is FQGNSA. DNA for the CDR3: TGTGCCAGCAGCTTAGCGGCTGGTTCCTACGAGCAGTACTTC. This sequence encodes CASSLAAGSYEQYF.

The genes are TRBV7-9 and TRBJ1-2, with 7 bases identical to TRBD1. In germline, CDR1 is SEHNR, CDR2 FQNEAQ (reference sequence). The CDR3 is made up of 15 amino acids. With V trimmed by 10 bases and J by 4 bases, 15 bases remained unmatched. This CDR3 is CATSVSGGDLYGYTF. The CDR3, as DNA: TGTGCCACCTCAGTCTCAGGGGGAGACCTCTATGGCTACACCTTC. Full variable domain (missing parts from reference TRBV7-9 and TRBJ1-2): DTGVSQNPRHKITKRGQNVTFRCDPISEHNRLYWYRQTLGQGPEFLTYFQNEAQLEKSRLLSDRFSAERPKGSFSTLEIQRTEQGDSAMYLCATSVSGGDLYGYTFGSGTRLTVV.

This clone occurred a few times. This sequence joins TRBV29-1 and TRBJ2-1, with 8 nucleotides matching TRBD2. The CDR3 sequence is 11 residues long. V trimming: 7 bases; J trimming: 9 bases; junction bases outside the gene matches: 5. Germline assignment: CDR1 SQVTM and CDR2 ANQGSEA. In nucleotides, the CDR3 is TGCAGCGAAATTAGCGGGACTGAGCAGTTCTTC. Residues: CSEISGTEQFF.

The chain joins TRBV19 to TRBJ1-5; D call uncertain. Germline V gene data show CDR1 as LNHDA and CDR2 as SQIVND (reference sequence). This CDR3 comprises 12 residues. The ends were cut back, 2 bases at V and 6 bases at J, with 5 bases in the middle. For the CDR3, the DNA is TGTGCCAGTAGTATATTGGGTCAGCCCCAGCATTTT. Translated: CASSILGQPQHF.

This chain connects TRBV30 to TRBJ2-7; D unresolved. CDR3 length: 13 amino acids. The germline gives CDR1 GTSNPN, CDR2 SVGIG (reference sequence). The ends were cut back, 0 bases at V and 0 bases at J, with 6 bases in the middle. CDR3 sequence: CAWSVQYSYEQYF. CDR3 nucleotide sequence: TGTGCCTGGAGTGTACAGTACTCCTACGAGCAGTACTTC.

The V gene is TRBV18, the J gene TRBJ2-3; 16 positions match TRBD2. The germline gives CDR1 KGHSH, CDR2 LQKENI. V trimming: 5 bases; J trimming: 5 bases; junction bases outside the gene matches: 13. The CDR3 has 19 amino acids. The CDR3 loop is CASSSGLAGGHEQQDTQYF. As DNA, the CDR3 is TGTGCCAGCTCATCGGGACTAGCGGGAGGGCATGAGCAGCAAGATACGCAGTATTTT.

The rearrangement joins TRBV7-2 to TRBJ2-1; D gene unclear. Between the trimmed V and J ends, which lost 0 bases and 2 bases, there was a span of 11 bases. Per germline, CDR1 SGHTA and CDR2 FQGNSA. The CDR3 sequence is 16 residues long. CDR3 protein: CASSLAASSTYNEQFF. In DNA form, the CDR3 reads TGTGCCAGCAGCTTAGCGGCGAGTTCGACCTACAATGAGCAGTTCTTC.

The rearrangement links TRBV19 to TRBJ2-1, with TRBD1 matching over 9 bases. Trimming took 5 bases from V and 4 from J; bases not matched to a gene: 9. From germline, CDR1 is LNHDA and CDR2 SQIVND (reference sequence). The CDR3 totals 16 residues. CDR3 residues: CASSFNGQGLYNEQFF. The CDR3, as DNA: TGTGCCAGTAGTTTCAACGGACAGGGGCTATACAATGAGCAGTTCTTC. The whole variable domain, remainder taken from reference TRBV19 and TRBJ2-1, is DGGITQSPKYLFRKEGQNVTLSCEQNLNHDAMYWYRQDPGQGLRLIYYSQIVNDFQKGDIAEGYSVSREKKESFPLTVTSAQKNPTAFYLCASSFNGQGLYNEQFFGPGTRLTVL.

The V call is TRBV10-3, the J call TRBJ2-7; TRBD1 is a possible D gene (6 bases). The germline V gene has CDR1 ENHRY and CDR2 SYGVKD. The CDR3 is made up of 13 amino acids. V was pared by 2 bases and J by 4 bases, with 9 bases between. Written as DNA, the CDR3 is TGTGCCATCAGTGAGACAGGGTGGTACGAGCAGTACTTC. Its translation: CAISETGWYEQYF.

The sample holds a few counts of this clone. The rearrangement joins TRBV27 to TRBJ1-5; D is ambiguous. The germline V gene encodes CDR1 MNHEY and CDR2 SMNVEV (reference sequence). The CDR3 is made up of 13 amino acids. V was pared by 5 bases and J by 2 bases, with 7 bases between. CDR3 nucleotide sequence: TGTGCCAGCAGTAGCTGGGGCAATCAGCCCCAGCATTTT. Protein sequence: CASSSWGNQPQHF.

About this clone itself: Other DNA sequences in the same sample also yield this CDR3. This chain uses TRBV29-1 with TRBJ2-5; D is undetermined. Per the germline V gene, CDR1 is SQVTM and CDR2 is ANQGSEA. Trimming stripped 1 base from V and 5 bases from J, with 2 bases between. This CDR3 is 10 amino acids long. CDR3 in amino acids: CSVEGETQYF. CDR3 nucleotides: TGCAGCGTTGAAGGCGAGACCCAGTACTTC.

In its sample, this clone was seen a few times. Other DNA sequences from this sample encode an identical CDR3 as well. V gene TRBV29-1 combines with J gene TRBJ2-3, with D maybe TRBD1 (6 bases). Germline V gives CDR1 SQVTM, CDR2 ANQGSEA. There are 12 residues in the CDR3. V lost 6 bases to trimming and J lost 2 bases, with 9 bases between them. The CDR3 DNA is TGCAGCGTGGGACAACTCACAGATACGCAGTATTTT. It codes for CSVGQLTDTQYF.

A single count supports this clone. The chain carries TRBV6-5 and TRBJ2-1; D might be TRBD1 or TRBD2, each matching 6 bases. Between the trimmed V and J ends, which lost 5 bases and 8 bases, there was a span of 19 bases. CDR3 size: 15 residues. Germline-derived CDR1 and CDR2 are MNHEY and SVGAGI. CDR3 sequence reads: CASSRGQTQTHEQFF. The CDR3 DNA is TGTGCCAGCAGTCGGGGGCAGACCCAGACCCATGAGCAGTTCTTC.

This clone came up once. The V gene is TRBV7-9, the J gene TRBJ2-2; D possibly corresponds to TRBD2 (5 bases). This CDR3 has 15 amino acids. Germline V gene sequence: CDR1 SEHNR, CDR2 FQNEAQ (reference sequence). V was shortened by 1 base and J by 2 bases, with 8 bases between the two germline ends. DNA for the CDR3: TGTGCCAGCAGCTTAGTAGCGCCTAACACCGGGGAGCTGTTTTTT. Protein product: CASSLVAPNTGELFF. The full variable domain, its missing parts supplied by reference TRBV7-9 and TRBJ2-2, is DTGVSQNPRHKITKRGQNVTFRCDPISEHNRLYWYRQTLGQGPEFLTYFQNEAQLEKSRLLSDRFSAERPKGSFSTLEIQRTEQGDSAMYLCASSLVAPNTGELFFGEGSRLTVL.

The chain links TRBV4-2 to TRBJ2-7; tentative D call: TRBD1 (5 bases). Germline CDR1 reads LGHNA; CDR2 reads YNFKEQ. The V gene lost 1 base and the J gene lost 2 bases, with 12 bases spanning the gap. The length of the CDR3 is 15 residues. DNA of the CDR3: TGTGCCAGCAGCCAAGCGCAGACAGCTACCTACGAGCAGTACTTC. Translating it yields CASSQAQTATYEQYF.

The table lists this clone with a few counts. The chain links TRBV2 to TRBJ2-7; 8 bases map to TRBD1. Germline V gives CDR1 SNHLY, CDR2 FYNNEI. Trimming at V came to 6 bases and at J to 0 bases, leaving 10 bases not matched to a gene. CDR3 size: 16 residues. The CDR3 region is CASRESTGANSYEQYF. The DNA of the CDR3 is TGTGCCAGCAGAGAATCGACAGGGGCGAACTCCTACGAGCAGTACTTC.

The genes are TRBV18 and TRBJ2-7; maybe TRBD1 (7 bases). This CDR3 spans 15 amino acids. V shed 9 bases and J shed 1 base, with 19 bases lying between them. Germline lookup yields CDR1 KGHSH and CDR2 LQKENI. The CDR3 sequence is CARGGSGTASYEQYF. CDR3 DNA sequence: TGTGCCAGGGGGGGTTCCGGGACAGCTTCCTACGAGCAGTACTTC.

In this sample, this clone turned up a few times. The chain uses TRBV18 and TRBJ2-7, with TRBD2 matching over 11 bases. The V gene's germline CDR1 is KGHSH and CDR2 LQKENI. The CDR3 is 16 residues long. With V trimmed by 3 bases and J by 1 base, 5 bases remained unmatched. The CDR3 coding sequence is TGTGCCAGCTCACCTCTCTCTAGCGGGAGGTCCTACGAGCAGTACTTC. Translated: CASSPLSSGRSYEQYF.

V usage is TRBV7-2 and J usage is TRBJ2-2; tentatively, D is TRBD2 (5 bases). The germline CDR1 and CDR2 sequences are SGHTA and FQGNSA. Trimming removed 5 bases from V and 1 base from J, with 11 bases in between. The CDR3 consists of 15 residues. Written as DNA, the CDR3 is TGTGCCAGCAGCCCCCCGGGGATGAACACCGGGGAGCTGTTTTTT. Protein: CASSPPGMNTGELFF. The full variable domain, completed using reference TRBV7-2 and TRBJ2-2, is GAGVSQSPSNKVTEKGKDVELRCDPISGHTALYWYRQSLGQGLEFLIYFQGNSAPDKSGLPSDRFSAERTGGSVSTLTIQRTQQEDSAVYLCASSPPGMNTGELFFGEGSRLTVL.

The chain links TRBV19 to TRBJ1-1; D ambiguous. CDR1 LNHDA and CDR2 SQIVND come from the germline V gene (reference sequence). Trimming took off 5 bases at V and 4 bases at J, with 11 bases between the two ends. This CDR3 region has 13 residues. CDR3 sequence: CASSPHQSTEAFF. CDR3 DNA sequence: TGTGCCAGTAGTCCACATCAGAGCACTGAAGCTTTCTTT.

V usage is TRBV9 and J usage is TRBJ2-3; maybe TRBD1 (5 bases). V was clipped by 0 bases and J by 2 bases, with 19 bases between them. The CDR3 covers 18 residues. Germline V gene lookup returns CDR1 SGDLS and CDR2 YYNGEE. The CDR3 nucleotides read TGTGCCAGCAGCGTAGTGGGGCAGGCCAGCGAGAACACAGATACGCAGTATTTT. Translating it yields CASSVVGQASENTDTQYF.

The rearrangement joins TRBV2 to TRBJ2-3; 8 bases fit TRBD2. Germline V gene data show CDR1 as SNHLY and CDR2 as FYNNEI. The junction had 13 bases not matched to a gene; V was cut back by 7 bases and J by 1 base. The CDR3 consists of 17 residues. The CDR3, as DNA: TGTGCCAGCATCCTTAGCATAGCGGGAAGGGGCACAGATACGCAGTATTTT. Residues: CASILSIAGRGTDTQYF.

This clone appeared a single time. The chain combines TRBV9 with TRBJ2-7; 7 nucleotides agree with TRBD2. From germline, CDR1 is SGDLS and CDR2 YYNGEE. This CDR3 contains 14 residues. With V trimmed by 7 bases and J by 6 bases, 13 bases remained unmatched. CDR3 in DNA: TGTGCCAGCGGCAAGTTTGAGGGGAGGGGCGAGCAGTACTTC. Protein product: CASGKFEGRGEQYF.